A single sample is the source of the 23 T cell receptor beta chains below, sequenced in a study of T cell repertoires in cytomegalovirus infection. MiXCR was run by TCRdb on the reads, yielding one entry per CDR3 protein. The data contain approximately 700,000 distinct CDR3 sequences, about a third of them singletons. Sequenced material: PBMCs. These receptors came from a human donor in good health (CMV status not recorded). Some clones in this sample may be carry-over from other donors' samples.

The gene calls are TRBV10-2 and TRBJ2-1; 7 nucleotides agree with TRBD1. The germline V gene has CDR1 WSHSY and CDR2 SAAADI. This CDR3 has 14 residues. V lost 6 bases and J lost 6; bases outside the gene matches: 8. The CDR3, as DNA: TGCGCCAGCAGCGCAAATGACAGGGTCAATGAGCAGTTCTTC. Its protein is CASSANDRVNEQFF.

The chain combines TRBV7-6 with TRBJ2-3; no clear D. The CDR3 is made up of 13 amino acids. In germline, CDR1 is SGHVS, CDR2 FNYEAQ. Between the trimmed V and J ends, which lost 3 bases and 4 bases, there was a span of 8 bases. The CDR3 here is CASSFDGPDTQYF. CDR3 bases: TGTGCCAGCAGCTTCGACGGGCCAGATACGCAGTATTTT.

This clonotype was counted between two and nine times. This chain links TRBV11-2 with TRBJ2-2; D unclear. The germline gives CDR1 SGHAT, CDR2 FQNNGV. This CDR3 contains 14 residues. Between the trimmed V and J ends, which lost 9 bases and 4 bases, there was a span of 15 bases. CDR3 residues: CASALGSSTGELFF. Written as DNA, the CDR3 is TGTGCCAGTGCCCTGGGCAGTAGCACCGGGGAGCTGTTTTTT.

This clonotype was observed a handful of times. This sequence joins TRBV25-1 and TRBJ1-2, with D hard to call. This CDR3 region has 14 residues. With 1 base removed from V and 5 bases from J, the gap between germline ends came to 11 bases. CDR1 MGHDK and CDR2 SYGVNS come from the germline V gene. The chain's CDR3 is CASSESGKLYGYTF. In DNA form, the CDR3 reads TGTGCCAGCAGTGAATCCGGAAAACTATATGGCTACACCTTC.

This chain uses TRBV20-1 with TRBJ2-7, with D perhaps TRBD1 or TRBD2 (6 bases each). Trimming shortened V by 1 base and J by 9 bases, and 16 bases separated the two germline ends. This CDR3 contains 13 residues. Germline V gene sequence: CDR1 DFQATT, CDR2 SNEGSKA (reference sequence). The CDR3, as DNA: TGCAGTGCTAGAGTGGGGGGCATGGTGTTGCAGTACTTC. Translated, it gives CSARVGGMVLQYF.

This clonotype was recorded many times. This chain uses TRBV12-3 or TRBV12-4 with TRBJ1-5, with TRBD1 as a possible D gene (6 bases). Trimming took off 7 bases at V and 4 bases at J, with 14 bases between the two ends. The CDR3 has 14 amino acids. The CDR3 nucleotides are TGTGCCAGCACTCCGGACAGCTCTAATCAGCCCCAGCATTTT. Translation gives CASTPDSSNQPQHF.

The rearrangement links TRBV28 to TRBJ1-4; no reliable D call. V was clipped by 2 bases and J by 4 bases, with 8 bases between them. The CDR3 consists of 14 residues. Germline V lookup: CDR1 MDHEN, CDR2 SYDVKM. In DNA, the CDR3 is TGTGCCAGCAGTTTACGGCGGTTTAATGAAAAACTGTTTTTT. Translation: CASSLRRFNEKLFF.

The sample holds a few counts of this clonotype. V is TRBV7-9 and J is TRBJ2-7; D possibly uses TRBD1 or TRBD2 (5 bases each). CDR1 SEHNR and CDR2 FQNEAQ come from the germline V gene (reference sequence). Trimming pared 3 bases from V and 7 bases from J, leaving 13 bases between. There are 13 residues in the CDR3. CDR3 in amino acids: CASSLGPRSEQYF. CDR3 nucleotides: TGTGCCAGCAGCTTGGGACCCAGATCTGAGCAGTACTTC.

In its sample, this clonotype was seen many times. The V gene is TRBV4-1, the J gene TRBJ2-7, with 8 nucleotides matching TRBD2. J lost 2 bases, V lost 1 base, and 1 base had no gene match. Germline CDR1 and CDR2: MGHRA and YSYEKL. The CDR3 is 14 amino acids. CDR3 region: CASSQAGGTYEQYF. CDR3 DNA: TGCGCCAGCAGCCAAGCGGGGGGGACCTACGAGCAGTACTTC.

This clonotype was detected once. The chain uses TRBV10-3 and TRBJ1-2; D unclear. Trimming took off 2 bases at V and 3 bases at J, with 7 bases between the two ends. Germline CDR1 ENHRY, CDR2 SYGVKD. This CDR3 has 13 residues. This CDR3 is CAISESSDYGYTF. DNA for the CDR3: TGTGCCATCAGTGAGAGCTCCGACTATGGCTACACCTTC.

This clonotype occurred a few times. The V and J genes are TRBV7-9 and TRBJ2-1; D unclear. Germline V gene sequence: CDR1 SEHNR, CDR2 FQNEAQ (reference sequence). The germline V and J ends were trimmed by 3 bases and 6 bases, with 9 bases remaining between them. This CDR3 has 13 amino acids. CDR3 amino acids: CASSLSMTNEQFF. CDR3 DNA: TGTGCCAGCAGCTTGTCAATGACCAATGAGCAGTTCTTC.

The sample holds a few counts of this clonotype. The CDR3 DNA sequence: TGTGCCAGCAGTGAAGGGGGGGCGACTAGCCAGTTTAGGAATGAGCAGTTCTTC. Its protein is CASSEGGATSQFRNEQFF. The gene calls are TRBV2 and TRBJ2-1; possible D gene TRBD2, 7 bases. V dropped 1 base and J dropped 7 bases, with 23 bases sitting between them. Per the germline V gene, CDR1 is SNHLY and CDR2 is FYNNEI. This CDR3 region has 18 residues.

This clonotype was picked up a small number of times. The chain is built from TRBV5-6 and TRBJ2-7; TRBD2 agrees at 7 bases. V shed 3 bases, J shed 8 bases, and the junction held 11 bases outside the gene matches. The CDR3 is 14 residues long. Germline V gene sequence: CDR1 SGHDT, CDR2 YYEEEE. The CDR3 nucleotides read TGTGCCAGCAGCTGGGGGGGAAGCTCCCCCAAGCAGTACTTC. Translated, it gives CASSWGGSSPKQYF.

This clonotype was found a few times. The gene calls are TRBV12-3 or TRBV12-4 and TRBJ2-7, with 14 nucleotides matching TRBD2. The CDR3 loop spans 17 amino acids. Trimming at V came to 5 bases and at J to 6 bases, leaving 12 bases not matched to a gene. The CDR3 coding sequence is TGTGCCAGCAGTGTCGGGACTAGCGGGAGACGGGGACTCGAGCAGTACTTC. This codes for CASSVGTSGRRGLEQYF.

The chain recombines TRBV12-3 or TRBV12-4 with TRBJ2-3, with D perhaps TRBD1 or TRBD2 (5 bases each). CDR3 length equals 14 residues. V lost 7 bases, J lost 2 bases, and 13 bases lay in between. In DNA form, the CDR3 reads TGTGCCAGCATTAGGGACCCAGACACAGATACGCAGTATTTT. It translates to CASIRDPDTDTQYF.

The V call is TRBV20-1, the J call TRBJ1-1, with 10 bases fitting TRBD1. The CDR3 contains 15 residues. V trimming: 5 bases; J trimming: 4 bases; junction bases outside the gene matches: 10. The V gene's germline CDR1 is DFQATT and CDR2 SNEGSKA (reference sequence). In nucleotides, the CDR3 is TGCAGTGCTCCTAACACCGGGACAGGGGCCACTGAAGCTTTCTTT. This sequence encodes CSAPNTGTGATEAFF.

The rearrangement links TRBV14 to TRBJ2-7; 8 positions match TRBD2. The CDR3 totals 17 residues. The ends lost 3 bases at V and 0 bases at J; junction bases unmatched: 10. Per germline, CDR1 SGHDN and CDR2 FVKESK. CDR3 loop: CASSQSAGTRGSYEQYF. CDR3 bases: TGTGCCAGCAGCCAGTCCGCCGGGACTAGGGGCTCCTACGAGCAGTACTTC.

V and J are TRBV14 and TRBJ1-1; 8 positions match TRBD1. J lost 5 bases, V lost 4 bases, and 9 bases had no gene match. The CDR3 is 15 amino acids. Germline loops: CDR1 SGHDN, CDR2 FVKESK. CDR3 sequence reads: CASSRYGQGVTEAFF. As DNA, the CDR3 is TGTGCCAGCAGCCGGTACGGACAGGGCGTGACTGAAGCTTTCTTT.

This sequence joins TRBV19 and TRBJ1-1; a weak D match, TRBD1 (5 bases). V gave up 8 bases and J gave up 7 bases, with 20 bases separating them. CDR1 LNHDA and CDR2 SQIVND come from the germline V gene (reference sequence). CDR3 length: 14 amino acids. CDR3 nucleotide sequence: TGTGCCAGTTGGGGGTCGTACGTCGGAGTTGAAGCTTTCTTT. Translated: CASWGSYVGVEAFF. Looking up the rest from reference TRBV19 and TRBJ1-1 gives the full variable domain: DGGITQSPKYLFRKEGQNVTLSCEQNLNHDAMYWYRQDPGQGLRLIYYSQIVNDFQKGDIAEGYSVSREKKESFPLTVTSAQKNPTAFYLCASWGSYVGVEAFFGQGTRLTVV.

On this clonotype: The CDR3 ends on some other residue instead of the conserved phenylalanine or tryptophan, so this is likely a read error. The CDR3 DNA reads as TGTGCCACCAGCAGAGATGGGGGAGACGAGCAGTACTTA. It yields the protein CATSRDGGDEQYL. The rearrangement joins TRBV15 to TRBJ2-7; either TRBD1 or TRBD2 may fit D (5 bases each). Trimming shortened V by 0 bases and J by 5 bases, and 8 bases separated the two germline ends. This CDR3 has 13 residues. Germline V gene data show CDR1 as LNHNV and CDR2 as YYDKDF (reference sequence).

Only a few counts were recorded for this clonotype. The chain joins TRBV7-2 to TRBJ2-3; D not resolved. Trimming took 4 bases from V and 6 from J, leaving 11 bases between them. This CDR3 spans 13 amino acids. CDR1 is SGHTA and CDR2 is FQGNSA in the germline V gene. CDR3 DNA: TGTGCCAGCAGCTCCCCAACAAGGGATACGCAGTATTTT. Its translation is CASSSPTRDTQYF.

The chain employs TRBV29-1 and TRBJ2-5; TRBD2 matches at 11 bases. The CDR3 is made up of 16 amino acids. Losses at the gene ends were 4 bases for V and 5 bases for J; bases not matched to a gene: 12. Germline V gene data show CDR1 as SQVTM and CDR2 as ANQGSEA. CDR3 loop: CSVGGGGTSGVETQYF. DNA of the CDR3: TGCAGCGTTGGGGGGGGTGGGACTAGCGGTGTGGAGACCCAGTACTTC.

The V call is TRBV10-2, the J call TRBJ1-2; D remains ambiguous. The V end was cut by 3 bases, the J end by 2 bases, with 13 bases between. The germline V gene encodes CDR1 WSHSY and CDR2 SAAADI. The CDR3 spans 15 residues. DNA for the CDR3: TGCGCCAGCAGTGACTCAGAAACTCACAACTATGGCTACACCTTC. Its protein product is CASSDSETHNYGYTF.